This T cell receptor (beta chain) was retrieved from a study of T cell clonality in common variable immunodeficiency. Assay: immunoSEQ multiplex PCR; the TCRdb copy retains only in-frame clones and omits some. The table lists tens of thousands of clones, with no singletons. This clone came up many times. Its antigen is as yet unknown. The CDR3 goes on 3 residues after the read ends, and that part is filled in from the germline J gene. Germline V CDR1 and CDR2: KGHSH, LQKENI. The CDR3 covers 14 residues. The J segment lost 2 bases and the V segment lost 5 bases, leaving 5 bases of the junction unmatched. Broader study findings: Fewer deletions and N-nucleotide insertions were reportedly seen in common variable immunodeficiency TCR beta sequences. CVID subjects showed higher TCRbeta clonality than healthy controls.

Donors gave roughly 4.5 to 8 ml heparinized peripheral whole blood. The receptor comes from a human donor with common variable immunodeficiency. The rearrangement joins TRBV18 to TRBJ1-2; 7 nucleotides align to TRBD1. Specimen: peripheral blood mononuclear cells. The part of the CDR3 DNA that was read is TGTGCCAGCTCAGCGCAGGGGGGAAACTATGGC. This gives the protein CASSAQGGNYG. The CDR3 in full is CASSAQGGNYGYTF.